This TCR beta chain came from a study of PD-L1 blockade in urothelial cancer. On the study more broadly: Patients started atezolizumab in the mid-2010s, 1,200 mg intravenously every 3 weeks. Among blood samples, the median T cell count was some 150,000. Blood was evaluated 3 weeks (second dose) and 6 weeks after therapy began.

The V gene end was trimmed by 2 bases and the J gene end by 3 bases; junction bases not matched to a gene: 3. Germline V gene sequence: CDR1 SGHNT, CDR2 YYREEE (reference sequence). CDR3 length: 15 residues. Sequenced by immunoSEQ multiplex PCR; TCRdb stores in-frame clones only, minus some. The sample lists about 74,000 clones; 80% to 90% were seen once. This chain joins TRBV5-4 and TRBJ2-2; 8 nucleotides match TRBD1. The receptor was derived from a man between 65 and 85 years old with urothelial cancer. Sequences were derived from PBMCs, sampled around atezolizumab (anti-PD-L1) treatment. CDR3 in amino acids: CASSFPTGDTGELFF. The CDR3 nucleotides read TGTGCCAGCAGCTTTCCGACAGGGGACACCGGGGAGCTGTTTTTT.